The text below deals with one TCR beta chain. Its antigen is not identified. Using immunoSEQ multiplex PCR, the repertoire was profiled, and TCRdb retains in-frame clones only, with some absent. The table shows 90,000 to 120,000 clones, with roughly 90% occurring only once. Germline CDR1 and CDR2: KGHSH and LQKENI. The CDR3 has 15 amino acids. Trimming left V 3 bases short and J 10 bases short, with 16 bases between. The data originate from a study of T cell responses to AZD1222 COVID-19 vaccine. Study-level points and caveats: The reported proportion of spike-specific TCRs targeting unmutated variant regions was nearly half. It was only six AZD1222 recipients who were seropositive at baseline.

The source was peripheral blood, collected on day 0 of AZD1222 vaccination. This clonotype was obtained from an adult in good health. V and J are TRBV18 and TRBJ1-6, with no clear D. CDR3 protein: CASSPLQDPGSPLHF. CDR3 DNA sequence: TGTGCCAGCTCACCGCTACAAGACCCAGGCTCACCCCTCCACTTT.